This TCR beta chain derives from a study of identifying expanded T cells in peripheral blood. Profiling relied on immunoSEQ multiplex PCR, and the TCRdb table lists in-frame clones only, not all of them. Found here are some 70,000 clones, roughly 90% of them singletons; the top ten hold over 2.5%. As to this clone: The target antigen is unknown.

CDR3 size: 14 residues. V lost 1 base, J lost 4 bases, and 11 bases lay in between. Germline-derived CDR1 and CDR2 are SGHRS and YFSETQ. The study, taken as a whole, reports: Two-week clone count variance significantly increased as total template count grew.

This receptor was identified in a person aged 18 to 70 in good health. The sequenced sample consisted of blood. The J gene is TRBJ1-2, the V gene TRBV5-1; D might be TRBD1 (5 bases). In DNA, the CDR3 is TGCGCCAGCAGCTTGCAGGGCAGAGGCTATGGCTACACCTTC. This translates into CASSLQGRGYGYTF.